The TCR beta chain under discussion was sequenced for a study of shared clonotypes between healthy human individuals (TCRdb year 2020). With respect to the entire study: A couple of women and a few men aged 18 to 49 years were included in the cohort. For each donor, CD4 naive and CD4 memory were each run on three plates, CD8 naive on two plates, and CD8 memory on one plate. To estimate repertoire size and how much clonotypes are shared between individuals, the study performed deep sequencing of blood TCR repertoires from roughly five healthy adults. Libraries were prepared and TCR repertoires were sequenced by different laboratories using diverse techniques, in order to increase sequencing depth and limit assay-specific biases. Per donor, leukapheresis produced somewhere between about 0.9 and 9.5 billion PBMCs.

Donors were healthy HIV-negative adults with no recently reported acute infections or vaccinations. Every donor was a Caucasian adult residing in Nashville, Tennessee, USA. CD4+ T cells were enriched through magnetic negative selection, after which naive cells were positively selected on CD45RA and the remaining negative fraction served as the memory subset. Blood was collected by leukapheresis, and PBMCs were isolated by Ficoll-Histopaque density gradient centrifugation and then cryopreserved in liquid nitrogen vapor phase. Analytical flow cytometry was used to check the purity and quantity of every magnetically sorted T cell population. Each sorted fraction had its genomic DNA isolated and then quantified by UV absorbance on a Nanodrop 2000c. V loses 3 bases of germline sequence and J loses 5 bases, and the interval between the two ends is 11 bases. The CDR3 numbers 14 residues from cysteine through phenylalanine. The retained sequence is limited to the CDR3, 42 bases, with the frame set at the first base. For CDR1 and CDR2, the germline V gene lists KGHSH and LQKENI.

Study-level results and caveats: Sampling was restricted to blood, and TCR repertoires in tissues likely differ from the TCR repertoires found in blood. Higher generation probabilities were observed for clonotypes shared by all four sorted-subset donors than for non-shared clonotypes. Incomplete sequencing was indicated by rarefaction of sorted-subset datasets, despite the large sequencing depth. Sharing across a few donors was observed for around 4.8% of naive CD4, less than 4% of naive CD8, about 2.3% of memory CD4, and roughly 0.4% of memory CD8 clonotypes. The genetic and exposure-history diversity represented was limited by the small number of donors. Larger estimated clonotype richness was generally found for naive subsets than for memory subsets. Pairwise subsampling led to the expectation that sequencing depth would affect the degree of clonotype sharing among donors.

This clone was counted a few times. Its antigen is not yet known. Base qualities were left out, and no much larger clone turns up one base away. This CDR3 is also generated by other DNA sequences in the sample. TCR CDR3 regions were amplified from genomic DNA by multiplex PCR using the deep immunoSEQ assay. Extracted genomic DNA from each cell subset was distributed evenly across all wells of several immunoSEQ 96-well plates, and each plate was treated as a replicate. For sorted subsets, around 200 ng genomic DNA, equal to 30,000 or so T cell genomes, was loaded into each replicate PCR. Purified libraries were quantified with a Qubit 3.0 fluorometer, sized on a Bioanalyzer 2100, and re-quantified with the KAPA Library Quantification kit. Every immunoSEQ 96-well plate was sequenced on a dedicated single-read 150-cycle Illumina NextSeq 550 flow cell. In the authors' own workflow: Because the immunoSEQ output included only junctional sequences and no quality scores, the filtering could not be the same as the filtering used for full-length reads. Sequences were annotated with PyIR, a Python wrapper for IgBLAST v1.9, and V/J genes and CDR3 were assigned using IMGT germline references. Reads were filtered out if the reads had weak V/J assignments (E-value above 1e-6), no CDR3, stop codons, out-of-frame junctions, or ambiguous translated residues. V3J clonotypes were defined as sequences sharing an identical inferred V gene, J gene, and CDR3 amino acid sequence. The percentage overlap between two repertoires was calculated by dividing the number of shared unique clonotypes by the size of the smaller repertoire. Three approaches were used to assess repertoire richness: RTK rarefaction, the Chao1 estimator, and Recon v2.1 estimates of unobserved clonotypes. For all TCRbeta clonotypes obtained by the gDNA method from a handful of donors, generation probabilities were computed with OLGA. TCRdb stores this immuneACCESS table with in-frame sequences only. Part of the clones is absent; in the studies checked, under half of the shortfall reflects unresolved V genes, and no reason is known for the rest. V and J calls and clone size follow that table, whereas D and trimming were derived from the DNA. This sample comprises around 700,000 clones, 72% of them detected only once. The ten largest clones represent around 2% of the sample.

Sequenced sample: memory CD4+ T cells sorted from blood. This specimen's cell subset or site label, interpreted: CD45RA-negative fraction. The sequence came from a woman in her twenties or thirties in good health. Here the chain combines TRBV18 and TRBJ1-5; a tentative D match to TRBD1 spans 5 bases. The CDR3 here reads CASSPGTGDQPQHF. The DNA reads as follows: TGTGCCAGCTCACCTGGGACGGGTGATCAGCCCCAGCATTTT.